This T cell receptor (beta chain) comes out of a study of vaccination effects on CD4 cells after COVID-19 (dated by TCRdb to the early 2020s). At the level of the whole study: Participants received two doses of either the BNT162b2 or the mRNA-1273 mRNA SARS-CoV-2 vaccine. SARS-CoV-2 spike-specific CD4+ TCR repertoires were compared before and after mRNA vaccination in COVID-19 convalescent patients and in infection-naive vaccine recipients. Altogether, nine to ten COVID-19 convalescent patients and a few SARS-CoV-2-naive healthy vaccine recipients made up the full study. In the study, cultures from other donors were sequenced using the Oncomine TCR Beta short-read assay on an Illumina iSeq 100.

In the ViraFEST assay, PBMC were stimulated with viral peptide pools, and TCR sequencing was then used to find antigen-specific CD4+ T cell clonotypes based on their expansion. After 10 to 11 days of culture, CD4+ T cells were isolated with the EasySep CD4+ T cell isolation kit. The absence of prior SARS-CoV-2 infection in healthy vaccine recipients was confirmed by negative nucleocapsid antibodies before and after vaccination. Each well held 1.5 million to 2.5 million PBMC cultured in IMDM containing roughly 5.1% human AB serum, 8.5 to 10 IU/ml IL-2 and gentamicin, along with 8 to 10 ug/ml peptides. Half of the culture medium was replaced with fresh IL-2-containing medium on days 3 and 7. Each peptide stimulation condition was cultured in triplicate wells unless otherwise noted. PBMC were separated from whole blood using Ficoll-Paque Plus gradient centrifugation and were then either cryopreserved at -140C or used fresh. Overlapping peptide pools spanned the spike proteins of SARS-CoV-2 and the common cold coronaviruses HCoV-NL63, HCoV-OC43 and HCoV-229E. Genomic DNA was extracted from cultured CD4+ T cells with the QIAamp micro DNA kit.

Relative to germline, V is 0 bases shorter and J is 7 bases shorter, with 10 bases between their ends. Per the germline V gene, SGHRS is the CDR1 and YFSETQ is the CDR2. The CDR3 runs 13 amino acids, cysteine and phenylalanine included. Only CDR3 DNA remains: 39 bases, in frame from the first base. Broader findings and caveats from the paper: Clones induced by infection and clones induced by vaccination both contracted markedly at late timepoints after vaccination, which fits with T cell responses waning over time. Only a small number of convalescent patients were included, and no early post-infection timepoints were available, which limited the study. In healthy vaccine recipients, vaccine-induced clones were almost all SARS-CoV-2 mono-reactive, with only 1 of 255 being cross-reactive with common cold coronaviruses.

The receptor library was made with the immunoSEQ multiplex PCR assay. DNA from the cultured and isolated CD4+ T cells underwent TCR beta CDR3 sequencing. Per the source publication's procedure: Non-productive TCR sequences were discarded, and reads were trimmed to the CDR3 region, with only CDR3s of 7 or more amino acids retained. Antigen-specific clonotypes were identified using the MANAFEST web app by comparison of expansion in peptide wells against reference cultures. To count as positive, a clone had to show expansion at FDR<0.05 compared with the reference and with all other wells, an odds ratio above 5, and a frequency above 0.1% in two replicate wells. A clonotype was called cross-reactive if it was significantly expanded both in SARS-CoV-2 spike wells and in at least one common cold coronavirus spike condition. Using the stringdist R package, CDR3 similarity was measured by Levenshtein distance, and unrooted trees were constructed with ape in R 3.6.1. Held by TCRdb, this immuneACCESS table contains in-frame sequences only and omits some clones. Under half of the omission traces to an unresolved V gene where checked; the cause of the rest is unknown. V and J calls and clone size follow that table, whereas D and trimming were derived from the DNA. The sample table holds roughly 41,000 clones, of which about 60% were seen once. The ten largest clones add up to 15% of the sample.

Concerning this clone itself: Its specific antigen is unknown. Base qualities are not provided; no much larger clone lies one nucleotide away.

The chain employs TRBV5-1 and TRBJ1-2, with the D gene call left open. Specimen: CD4+ T cells from PBMCs cultured with HCoV-OC43 spike peptides, collected before COVID-19 vaccination. In light of the paper, this sample's cell subset or site label describes: HCoV-OC43 spike overlapping peptide pool stimulation. This clonotype was sampled from a human donor who received a COVID-19 vaccine. CDR3 sequence: CASSLDLVAGYTF. In nucleotides, the sequence is TGCGCCAGCAGCTTGGATCTTGTGGCTGGCTACACCTTC.